The T cell receptor (beta chain) under discussion was sequenced for a study of blood T cells in healthy people across ages. This clonotype was observed a few times. What it recognizes is unknown. With each sample, at least 6 micrograms of total RNA were extracted. Study-level findings and limits: Among T cells, TCR beta diversity per million cells dropped roughly linearly as age rose.

Sample-barcoded 5' priming and a J-beta primer mix drove a second PCR of about 6 to 12 cycles. TCRdb processed the 5' RACE reads anew with MiXCR; each CDR3 protein has one entry. There are about 1.8 million distinct CDR3 sequences in the sample; roughly 49% occur only once, and 2% to 2.5% lies in the top ten. Sequencing was carried out using blood. This clonotype was sampled from a woman in her thirties or forties in good health.

CDR3 sequence (DNA): TGTGCCAGCAGTTACGGGACAAACTACGAGCAGTACTTC. Translated, it gives CASSYGTNYEQYF. This chain links TRBV6-6 with TRBJ2-7; a possible D gene is TRBD1 (6 bases). In germline, CDR1 is MNHNY, CDR2 SVGAGI (reference sequence). The CDR3 extends over 13 amino acids. Deletions cut 2 bases from V and 3 bases from J, with 8 bases between.